Listed here are 4 T cell receptor beta chains from one sample, sequenced in a study of control samples from healthy donors and cancer patients. Assay used: immunoSEQ multiplex PCR; TCRdb lists only in-frame clones, some missing. The sample records approximately 130,000 clones, 80% to 90% being singletons. The sample taken for sequencing was blood. These receptor sequences come from a man younger than 40 in good health.

The rearrangement joins TRBV18 to TRBJ1-2; no clear D gene. The CDR3 loop spans 13 amino acids. The germline V gene has CDR1 KGHSH and CDR2 LQKENI. Trimming stripped 1 base from V and 3 bases from J, with 6 bases between. The CDR3 protein is CASSPRADYGYTF. Written as DNA, the CDR3 is TGTGCCAGCTCACCACGGGCTGACTATGGCTACACCTTC.

This chain links TRBV6-5 with TRBJ2-2; 8 nucleotides agree with TRBD2. The germline CDR1 and CDR2 sequences are MNHEY and SVGAGI. The J segment lost 6 bases and the V segment lost 10 bases, leaving 1 base of the junction unmatched. The CDR3 contains 11 residues. Here the CDR3 reads CATGGAGELFF. CDR3 bases: TGTGCCACCGGGGGGGCCGGGGAGCTGTTTTTT.

J is TRBJ2-2 and V is TRBV5-1; D not resolved. Per germline, CDR1 SGHRS and CDR2 YFSETQ. Trimming removed 0 bases at V and 5 bases at J, with 8 bases between. This CDR3 contains 14 residues. The CDR3 loop reads CASSLGWVTGELFF. In DNA form, the CDR3 reads TGCGCCAGCAGCTTGGGATGGGTAACCGGGGAGCTGTTTTTT.

CDR3: CATSDPRGWEQYF. Written as DNA, the CDR3 is TGTGCCACCAGTGATCCTAGGGGATGGGAGCAGTACTTC. This chain uses TRBV24-1 with TRBJ2-7; tentative D call: TRBD1 (5 bases). The CDR3 loop spans 13 amino acids. In germline, CDR1 is KGHDR, CDR2 SFDVKD. Trimming took off 3 bases at V and 7 bases at J, with 12 bases between the two ends.